This TCR beta chain emerged from a study of human T cells and chemical hapten exposure. Turning to the study itself: The variation in per-sample TCR yields arose mainly from small differences in pooled library volumes.

Noted time point: pre-sensitization, week 0. Specified treatment: therapeutic diphenylcyclopropenone sensitization with weekly scalp DPC. In this sample, this clonotype turned up many times. TCRdb fed the RACE reads into MiXCR, producing one record per CDR3 protein. The data show under 100,000 distinct CDR3 sequences, 6.5% to 10% seen once. This sample comprised whole blood, obtained in connection with sensitization to the hapten diphenylcyclopropenone (DPC). This sequence originates from a man aged 35-49 years with alopecia areata. Some clones in this sample may be carry-over from other donors' samples.

CDR3 sequence: CASSSGRGYEQYV. CDR3 bases: TGTGCCAGCAGCTCCGGACGGGGCTACGAGCAGTACGTC. The genes are TRBV5-6 and TRBJ2-7; D possibly corresponds to TRBD2 (5 bases). Deletions cut 3 bases from V and 3 bases from J, with 10 bases between. Germline loops: CDR1 SGHDT, CDR2 YYEEEE. This CDR3 has 13 residues.